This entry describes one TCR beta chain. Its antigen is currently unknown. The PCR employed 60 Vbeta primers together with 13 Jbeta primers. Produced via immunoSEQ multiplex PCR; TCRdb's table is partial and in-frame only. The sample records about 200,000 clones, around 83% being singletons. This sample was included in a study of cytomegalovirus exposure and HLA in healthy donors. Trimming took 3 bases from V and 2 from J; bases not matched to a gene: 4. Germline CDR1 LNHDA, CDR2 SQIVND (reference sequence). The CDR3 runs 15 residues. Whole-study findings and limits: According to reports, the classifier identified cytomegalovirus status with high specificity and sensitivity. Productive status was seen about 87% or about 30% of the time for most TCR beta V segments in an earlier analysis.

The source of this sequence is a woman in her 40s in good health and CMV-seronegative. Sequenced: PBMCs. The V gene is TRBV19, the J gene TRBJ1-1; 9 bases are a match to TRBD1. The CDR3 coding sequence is TGTGCCAGTAGTATGGGACAGGGATTAAACACTGAAGCTTTCTTT. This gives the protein CASSMGQGLNTEAFF.